This T cell receptor (beta chain) was captured in a study of blood T cell repertoires in COVID-19. Turning to the study itself: The study drew acute and convalescent COVID-19 samples from the United States, Italy and Spain.

Germline CDR1 LGHDT, CDR2 YNNKEL (reference sequence). V was pared by 3 bases and J by 2 bases, with 17 bases between. The CDR3 runs to 16 residues. The method was immunoSEQ multiplex PCR; TCRdb's version includes in-frame clones alone and lacks a portion of them. The table lists about 210,000 clones, 88% of them singletons. This clone has only a few counts. This chain connects TRBV3-1 (or the pseudogene TRBV3-2) to TRBJ2-7; possibly TRBD2 for D (5 bases). Sequenced sample: peripheral blood. This TCR was recovered from a man aged 65 to 85 with acute or convalescent COVID-19. The CDR3 here is CASSHRYKRITYEQYF. CDR3 bases: TGTGCCAGCAGCCACCGTTATAAGCGGATCACCTACGAGCAGTACTTC.